Presented here are 18 T cell receptor beta chains from one specimen sequenced in a study of blood T cell repertoires in COVID-19. Profiled with immunoSEQ multiplex PCR; TCRdb holds only in-frame clones, not every one. The table has over 95,000 clones, around 83% seen once. Sequenced input: peripheral blood. The receptors stem from a woman aged 55-69 years with COVID-19, enrolled during active disease.

The CDR3 loop is CASSMTMGQANTEAFF. CDR3 bases: TGTGCCAGTAGTATGACGATGGGACAAGCGAACACTGAAGCTTTCTTT. The chain is built from TRBV19 and TRBJ1-1; D may be TRBD1 (6 bases). The CDR3 has 16 amino acids. Trimming took off 3 bases at V and 1 base at J, with 15 bases between the two ends. Germline loops: CDR1 LNHDA, CDR2 SQIVND (reference sequence).

The rearrangement uses TRBV2 and TRBJ1-2; TRBD1 agrees at 7 bases. CDR1 is SNHLY and CDR2 is FYNNEI in the germline V gene. Unmatched junction bases numbered 4, after V lost 8 bases and J lost 4 bases. This CDR3 has 12 amino acids. CDR3 bases: TGTGCCAGCCGGACAGGCTTCTATGGCTACACCTTC. The encoded protein is CASRTGFYGYTF.

The rearrangement links TRBV19 to TRBJ1-6; D is possibly TRBD1 (6 bases). Germline V lookup: CDR1 LNHDA, CDR2 SQIVND (reference sequence). V was trimmed by 7 bases and J by 9 bases, leaving 10 bases between them. This CDR3 is 12 amino acids long. CDR3 protein: CASTSTGSPLHF. The CDR3 DNA reads as TGTGCCAGTACCTCGACAGGTTCACCCCTCCACTTT.

The rearrangement joins TRBV12-3 or TRBV12-4 to TRBJ1-1, with unresolved D. The CDR3 contains 13 residues. The V and J ends lost 2 bases and 7 bases respectively, with 11 bases between them. CDR3 residues: CASSLRAGLEAFF. The CDR3 region has the DNA TGTGCCAGCAGTTTAAGGGCGGGCCTTGAAGCTTTCTTT.

The chain has TRBV4-2 and TRBJ2-5, with D perhaps matching TRBD1 (6 bases). Deletions cut 1 base from V and 2 bases from J, with 11 bases between. Germline V gene data show CDR1 as LGHNA and CDR2 as YNFKEQ. This CDR3 has 15 amino acids. CDR3 nucleotides: TGTGCCAGCAGCCAAGGGGACACTCAGCAAGAGACCCAGTACTTC. Encoded protein: CASSQGDTQQETQYF.

V and J are TRBV7-9 and TRBJ1-6; no definite D call. From germline, CDR1 is SEHNR and CDR2 FQNEAQ (reference sequence). This CDR3 has 13 amino acids. The V and J ends lost 4 bases and 13 bases respectively, with 14 bases between them. This CDR3 is CASSSQAWEPLHF. CDR3 DNA sequence: TGTGCCAGCAGCTCCCAAGCCTGGGAGCCCCTCCACTTT. Looking up the rest from reference TRBV7-9 and TRBJ1-6 gives the full variable domain: DTGVSQNPRHKITKRGQNVTFRCDPISEHNRLYWYRQTLGQGPEFLTYFQNEAQLEKSRLLSDRFSAERPKGSFSTLEIQRTEQGDSAMYLCASSSQAWEPLHFGNGTRLTVT.

This chain links TRBV5-8 with TRBJ1-1, with D possibly TRBD1 on 6 matching bases. Trimming took off 4 bases at V and 5 bases at J, with 21 bases between the two ends. CDR3 length: 16 amino acids. Germline V gene lookup returns CDR1 SGHTS and CDR2 YDEGEE. In DNA form, the CDR3 reads TGTGCCAGCAGCCGCCGGACAGCCACACCCGAGACTGAAGCTTTCTTT. Its translation: CASSRRTATPETEAFF. The full variable domain, rest sourced from reference TRBV5-8 and TRBJ1-1, is EAGVTQSPTHLIKTRGQQATLRCSPISGHTSVYWYQQALGLGLQFLLWYDEGEERNRGNFPPRFSGRQFPNYSSELNVNALELEDSALYLCASSRRTATPETEAFFGQGTRLTVV.

The chain carries TRBV11-2 and TRBJ1-2, with TRBD1 identical over 8 bases. J was trimmed by 4 bases and V by 5 bases; bases with no gene match: 9. Per germline, CDR1 SGHAT and CDR2 FQNNGV. The CDR3 is 15 residues long. DNA of the CDR3: TGTGCCAGCAGCGCACGACAGGGGAGCCTCTATGGCTACACCTTC. Translated, it gives CASSARQGSLYGYTF.

This clone was picked up one time. This chain uses TRBV5-1 with TRBJ1-5; D might be TRBD1 (5 bases). The ends were cut back, 2 bases at V and 4 bases at J, with 13 bases in the middle. Germline CDR1 and CDR2: SGHRS and YFSETQ. This CDR3 region has 15 residues. CDR3 region: CASSFIGGLNQPQHF. DNA of the CDR3: TGCGCCAGCAGCTTTATCGGGGGTTTAAATCAGCCCCAGCATTTT.

This chain connects TRBV6-2 or TRBV6-3 to TRBJ1-5; no clear D. Germline V CDR1 and CDR2: MNHEY, SVGEGT. V dropped 0 bases and J dropped 12 bases, with 12 bases sitting between them. This CDR3 has 13 residues. The CDR3 region is CASSYSYGGNQHF. As DNA, the CDR3 is TGTGCCAGCAGTTACTCGTATGGAGGGAACCAGCATTTT.

The chain couples TRBV4-1 to TRBJ2-5; 7 bases fit TRBD2. Germline lookup yields CDR1 MGHRA and CDR2 YSYEKL. The CDR3 has 18 amino acids. Germline trimming cut 0 bases from V and 2 bases from J; bases unmatched to any gene: 12. In nucleotides, the CDR3 is TGCGCCAGCAGCCAAGACCAAGTTTTCGGGGAGGGACAAGAGACCCAGTACTTC. Protein product: CASSQDQVFGEGQETQYF.

The chain carries TRBV13 and TRBJ2-1, with 12 bases aligning to TRBD2. From germline, CDR1 is PRHDT and CDR2 FYEKMQ (reference sequence). After removal of 5 bases from V and 4 bases from J, the junction contained 9 bases not matched to a gene. This CDR3 contains 17 residues. This CDR3 reads CASSPSSGGALYNEQFF. CDR3 nucleotide sequence: TGTGCCAGCAGCCCATCTAGCGGGGGGGCTCTTTACAATGAGCAGTTCTTC.

The J gene is TRBJ2-1, the V gene TRBV9; 8 bases align to TRBD2. The CDR3 sequence is 15 residues long. Germline CDR1 is SGDLS and CDR2 is YYNGEE. With 3 bases clipped from V and 4 bases from J, the junction kept 6 bases outside the gene matches. CDR3 sequence (DNA): TGTGCCAGCAGCGAATCGGGGGGGCCTTACAATGAGCAGTTCTTC. Protein: CASSESGGPYNEQFF.

The chain carries TRBV7-3 and TRBJ2-1, with 9 nucleotides matching TRBD2. Germline lookup yields CDR1 SGHTA and CDR2 FQGTGA. This CDR3 has 15 residues. V dropped 3 bases and J dropped 2; count of bases not matched to a gene: 2. CDR3 sequence reads: CASSFAGGPYNEQFF. The CDR3 coding sequence is TGTGCCAGCAGCTTCGCGGGGGGGCCCTACAATGAGCAGTTCTTC.

The genes are TRBV9 and TRBJ2-1; TRBD1 might be the D (5 bases). Germline V gene data show CDR1 as SGDLS and CDR2 as YYNGEE. This CDR3 spans 14 amino acids. V lost 3 bases to trimming and J lost 0 bases, with 7 bases between them. The CDR3 DNA sequence: TGTGCCAGCAGCGCGACAGTCTCCTACAATGAGCAGTTCTTC. Encoded protein: CASSATVSYNEQFF.

This chain links TRBV10-1 with TRBJ1-6; weak D call: TRBD1 (5 bases). V lost 6 bases, J lost 4 bases, and 13 bases lay in between. The length of the CDR3 is 15 residues. Per germline, CDR1 WNHNN and CDR2 SYGVQD (reference sequence). CDR3 bases: TGCGCCAGCAGATCCGAGGGACTTTATAATTCACCCCTCCACTTT. Translating it yields CASRSEGLYNSPLHF.

The V gene is TRBV5-5, the J gene TRBJ1-5; unclear D gene. The CDR3 consists of 15 residues. V dropped 0 bases and J dropped 6 bases, with 13 bases sitting between them. From germline, CDR1 is SGHKS and CDR2 YYEKEE (reference sequence). CDR3 region: CASSLEPAAGQPQHF. The DNA for the CDR3 is TGTGCCAGCAGCTTGGAGCCGGCAGCGGGTCAGCCCCAGCATTTT.

The chain has TRBV5-1 and TRBJ1-3; no firm D call. Trimming pared 4 bases from V and 1 base from J, leaving 3 bases between. The CDR3 length is 12 residues. Germline V gene sequence: CDR1 SGHRS, CDR2 YFSETQ. CDR3 DNA sequence: TGCGCCAGCAGCCCTTCTGGAAACACCATATATTTT. It yields the protein CASSPSGNTIYF.